This T cell receptor beta chain stems from a study of cytomegalovirus exposure and HLA in healthy donors (dated 2017 in TCRdb). Regarding the study in general: An earlier analysis of roughly 630 of the donors reported roughly 270 Gb of sequence data and 117 million unique TCR beta sequences from about 179 million T cells. An early release that covered some 640 HLA-typed donors contained 250 to 350 gigabases of sequencing data and about 84 million unique TCR sequences. Among the roughly 370 genotyped donors, approximately 81% belonged to the genetic ancestry cluster associated with self-reported Caucasian donors. The study aimed to test whether cataloging public T cell receptors could reveal signatures of past pathogen exposure. The study used immunosequencing to profile the T cell repertoires of 600 to 850 subjects and linked those repertoires to cytomegalovirus serostatus. A separate validation cohort of roughly 110 different subjects was used in addition to the roughly 670-subject first cohort. To predict cytomegalovirus infection status, the study combined high-throughput TCR immunosequencing, statistical association of individual TCRs with disease status, and machine learning. A later analysis re-examined previously published TCR beta repertoires from 600 to 700 donors and added high-resolution HLA genotyping to investigate patterns of TCR occurrence. The later analysis used no new phenotypic data to find candidate immune exposures, relying instead on TCR beta sequences and their occurrence across donors. An earlier analysis of approximately 630 of the donors applied high-throughput TCR beta sequencing to assess whether each TCR beta V gene segment acted as functional or pseudogenic. Donor age, sex, ethnicity and CMV serostatus were collected together with the repertoire data. A later genetic analysis used genome-wide SNP genotypes for 398 of the 666 donors, treating that subset as a discovery cohort. Every discovery cohort repertoire had been produced on one sequencing platform. Class I and class II HLA loci were covered by the typing at four-digit resolution. Typing coverage differed by locus: A, B, C, DRB1 and DQB1 were typed in roughly 620-640 donors, DQA1 in 522, DPA1 in 600 to 610, and DPB1 in 450 to 480. Five DR-DQ haplotypes were treated as single units for association and clustering because of strong linkage in the cohort. On average, approximately 250,000 unique TCR beta nucleotide sequences were sequenced per donor among 398 genotyped donors of the cohort, with around 19% of those sequences being non-productive.

The cohort consisted of approximately 670 healthy bone marrow donors. All cohort members were sampled while nominally healthy, although unrecorded immune exposures were likely present. The donor tested CMV seronegative and was one of the 352 seronegative cohort members. A peripheral blood sample was collected from each donor, and TCR beta sequencing was performed on peripheral blood mononuclear cells. Genomic DNA extraction from the blood cell samples was performed with the Qiagen DNeasy Blood Extraction Kit. As regards this clone: Its antigen is currently not known. Base-call qualities are not available, and no considerably larger clone is one nucleotide away.

Library method: the immunoSEQ multiplex PCR assay. For the multiplex PCR, a mixture combining 60 forward primers for TCR Vbeta segments and 13 reverse primers for TCR Jbeta segments was used. The CDR3 region of rearranged TCR beta genes was amplified from genomic DNA with a multiplex PCR assay. On the Illumina HiSeq System, the amplified TCR beta libraries were sequenced as 87-base-pair reads. Concerning the study's data processing: A later analysis tallied tens of millions of unique TCR beta chains across the 660 or so repertoires, and some 10 million of those chains were shared by two or more donors. To remove PCR and sequencing errors, raw reads were error-corrected and collapsed into unique sequences using a nearest-neighbor algorithm that merged closely related sequences. To assign V, D and J gene segments, CDR3 sequences were aligned to IMGT reference sequences. For a sequence to be retained, at least a six-nucleotide match to both a V gene segment and a J gene segment was required. A rearrangement counted as productive if the CDR3 had no stop codons and remained in frame with V and J, and every other rearrangement counted as non-productive. Following IMGT convention, CDR3 was defined as the stretch from the second conserved V-encoded cysteine to the conserved J-encoded phenylalanine. In an earlier analysis of just under 600 of the donors, sequences lacking an unambiguous match to a single V gene segment were excluded. An earlier analysis of 500 to 700 of the donors classified V segments as functional when productive rearrangements were above 56.7% and as segregating when the standard deviation between donors was above 5%. To diagnose cytomegalovirus status from the catalog of TCR beta chain sequences, a statistical classification framework was built. In a later analysis, TCR nucleotide sequences were compared against IMGT/GENE-DB human TR gene sequences so that V and J genes could be assigned. In a later analysis, CDR3 sequences and most-parsimonious VDJ recombination scenarios were assigned using the TCRdist pipeline. A later analysis defined each TCR beta chain by its CDR3 amino acid sequence plus V-gene family, and excluded reads lacking a unique V-gene family. A later analysis removed 592 highly shared, low-generation-probability nucleotide sequences to deal with suspected cross-contamination and a sequencing artifact. For each public chain, a later analysis derived a clonal expansion index from normalized ranks of inferred template counts within each repertoire. In a later analysis, generation probabilities were computed with a VDJ recombination model fitted to out-of-frame rearrangements, and the resulting probabilities were checked against IGoR. Hypergeometric tests were used in a later analysis to score TCR-TCR, TCR-HLA and TCR-CMV co-occurrence, with a repertoire-size bias correction applied to the TCR pairs. In a later analysis, false discovery rates were estimated by permuting HLA or CMV assignments 20 times. A later analysis grouped co-occurring TCRs with DBSCAN, adding TCRdist sequence similarity when clustering within HLA-allele-positive subsets. Repertoires with fewer than 30,000 or more than 120,000 public chains were left out of co-occurrence clustering, as were about five repertoires with anomalous nucleotide sharing. TCRdb obtained this table from immuneACCESS and retained in-frame rearrangements with V and J assigned. These tables miss some clones; where compared with another copy, unresolved V genes account for less than half of the shortfall, and the remainder is unexplained. V, J and clone size derive from that table, while D and trimming were established from the DNA sequence. This sample comprises fewer than 150,000 clones, around 74% of them detected only once. The top ten constitute roughly 3% of the sample.

Overall results and qualifications from the work: Linkage disequilibrium might explain the correlated functional status among segregating V segments, but an unknown experimental factor could not be excluded. A further reported finding was that TCR beta sequences accurately predicted the HLA-A and HLA-B alleles for most subjects in the first cohort. A later analysis associated about 18,000 TCR beta sequences with specific HLA alleles at a false discovery rate of 0.05. Sequencing depth was assumed to be roughly uniform across donors in the presence/absence analyses, though that assumption may not hold. Most CMV-associated TCR beta chains appeared to be HLA-restricted in a later analysis, and the HLA associations seemed to be driven largely by CMV exposure. When HLA alleles, especially DR and DQ, strongly co-occurred, TCR associations were difficult to assign to individual alleles. Because counts were too low, seventeen rarely observed V segments, including chromosome 9 orphons, were excluded from the earlier analysis of roughly 580 of the donors. Broadly in line with IMGT annotations, most TCR beta V segments showed up in productive rearrangements about 90% or about 30% of the time in an earlier analysis of several hundred of the donors. In a later analysis, HLA-associated TCR beta chains were found to be more clonally expanded and to have lower generation probabilities than equally common non-associated chains. A few of the identified cytomegalovirus-associated TCR beta chains were confirmed in vitro to be specific for cytomegalovirus antigens. Some IMGT-functional V segments, including TRBV6-2 and TRBV6-3, could not be distinguished by the 87-base-pair reads and were therefore excluded. In a later analysis, several top co-occurrence clusters were reported to appear linked to parvovirus B19, influenza, CMV and Epstein-Barr virus. For the cohort, immune exposure information was limited to CMV serostatus. HLA typing was unavailable for some donors at each locus, so association tests used only the typed subset. The study listed 150 to 200 TCR beta chains as associated with cytomegalovirus. The classifier was reported to diagnose cytomegalovirus status with high specificity and sensitivity in both the original and validation cohorts. A cluster of highly shared sequence variants was judged likely to represent a technical artifact of the sequencing pipeline. In a later analysis, TCR association rates were found to vary across HLA loci, with the most associated TCRs seen for DRB1 alleles and the fewest for HLA-C alleles. It was suggested by the authors that the approach could potentially be generalized to other disease states and immunological phenotypes. According to a later genetic analysis, donors in an Asian-associated ancestry cluster had fewer N-insertions in productive TCRs than the approximately 610-donor mean. Most TCR sequences were observed very rarely across donors, whereas some public TCRs were present in many individuals. Only TCR beta chains were sequenced in this cohort, and the absence of alpha or paired-chain data limited detectable features. V-gene and J-gene trimming of TCR beta chains was associated with a missense DCLRE1C variant in a later genetic analysis, and the association was replicated in an independent cohort.

V and J are truncated by 3 bases and 3 bases respectively, leaving an intervening sequence of 14 bases. According to the germline V gene, CDR1 reads MDHEN and CDR2 reads SYDVKM. The CDR3 sequence holds 15 residues, the cysteine and phenylalanine included. Kept here is only the CDR3 DNA, which spans 45 bases and is read in frame from base 1. The chain is encoded by TRBV28 joined to TRBJ1-1, and possibly TRBD1, on 5 matching bases. The sequenced sample consisted of PBMCs. This TCR was recovered from a man aged 30 to 45 in good health and CMV-seronegative. The nucleotide sequence reads as follows: TGTGCCAGCAGTTTTCCAGGGTACGAGGACACTGAAGCTTTCTTT. It translates to CASSFPGYEDTEAFF.